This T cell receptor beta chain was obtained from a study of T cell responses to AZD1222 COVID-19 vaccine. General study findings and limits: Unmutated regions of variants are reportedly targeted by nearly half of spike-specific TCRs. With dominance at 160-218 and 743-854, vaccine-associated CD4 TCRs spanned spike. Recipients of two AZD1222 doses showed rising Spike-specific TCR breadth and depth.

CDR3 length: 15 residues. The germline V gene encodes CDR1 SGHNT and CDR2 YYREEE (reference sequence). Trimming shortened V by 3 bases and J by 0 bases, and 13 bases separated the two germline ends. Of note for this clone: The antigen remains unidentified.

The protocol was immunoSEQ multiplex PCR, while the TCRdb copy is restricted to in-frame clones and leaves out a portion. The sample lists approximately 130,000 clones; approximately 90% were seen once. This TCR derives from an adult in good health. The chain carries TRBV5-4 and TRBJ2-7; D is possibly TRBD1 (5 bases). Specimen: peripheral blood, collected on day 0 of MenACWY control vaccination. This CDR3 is CASSSPDRDSYEQYF. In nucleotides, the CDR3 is TGTGCCAGCAGCTCCCCCGACAGAGACTCCTACGAGCAGTACTTC. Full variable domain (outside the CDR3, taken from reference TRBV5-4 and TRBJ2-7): ETGVTQSPTHLIKTRGQQVTLRCSSQSGHNTVSWYQQALGQGPQFIFQYYREEENGRGNFPPRFSGLQFPNYSSELNVNALELDDSALYLCASSSPDRDSYEQYFGPGTRLTVT.